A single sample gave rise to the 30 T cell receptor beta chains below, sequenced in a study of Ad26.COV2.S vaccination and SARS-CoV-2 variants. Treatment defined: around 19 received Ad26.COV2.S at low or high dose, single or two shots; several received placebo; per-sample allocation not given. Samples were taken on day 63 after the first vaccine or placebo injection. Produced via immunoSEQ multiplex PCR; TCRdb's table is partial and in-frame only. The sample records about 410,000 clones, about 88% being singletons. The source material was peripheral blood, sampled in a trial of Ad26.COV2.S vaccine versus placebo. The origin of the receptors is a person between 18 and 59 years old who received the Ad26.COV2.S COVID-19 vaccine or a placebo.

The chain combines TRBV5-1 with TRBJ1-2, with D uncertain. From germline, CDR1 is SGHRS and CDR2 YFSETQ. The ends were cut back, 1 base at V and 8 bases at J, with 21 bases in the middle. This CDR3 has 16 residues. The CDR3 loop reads CASSLFSAGRESGYTF. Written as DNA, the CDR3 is TGCGCCAGCAGCTTGTTTTCCGCGGGTAGGGAAAGCGGCTACACCTTC.

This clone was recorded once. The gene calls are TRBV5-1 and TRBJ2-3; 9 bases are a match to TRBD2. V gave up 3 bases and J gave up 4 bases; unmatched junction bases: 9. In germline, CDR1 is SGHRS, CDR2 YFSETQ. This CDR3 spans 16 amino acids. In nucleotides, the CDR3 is TGCGCCAGCAGCTCCCTCGCGGCGGGGGGGTCAGATACGCAGTATTTT. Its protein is CASSSLAAGGSDTQYF.

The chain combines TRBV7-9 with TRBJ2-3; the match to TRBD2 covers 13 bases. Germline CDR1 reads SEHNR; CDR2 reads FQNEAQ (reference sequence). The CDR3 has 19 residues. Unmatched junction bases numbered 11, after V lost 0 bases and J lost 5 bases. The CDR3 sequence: CASSLADRLAGGTEDTQYF. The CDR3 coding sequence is TGTGCCAGCAGCTTAGCCGATAGACTAGCGGGGGGTACGGAAGATACGCAGTATTTT. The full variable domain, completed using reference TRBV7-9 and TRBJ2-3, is DTGVSQNPRHKITKRGQNVTFRCDPISEHNRLYWYRQTLGQGPEFLTYFQNEAQLEKSRLLSDRFSAERPKGSFSTLEIQRTEQGDSAMYLCASSLADRLAGGTEDTQYFGPGTRLTVL.

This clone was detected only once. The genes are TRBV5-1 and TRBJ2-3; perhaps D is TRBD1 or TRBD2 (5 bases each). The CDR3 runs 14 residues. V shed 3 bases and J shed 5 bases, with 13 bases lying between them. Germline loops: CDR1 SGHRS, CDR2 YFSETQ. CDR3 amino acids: CASSSGSGGDTQYF. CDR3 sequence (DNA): TGCGCCAGCAGCTCAGGGTCTGGGGGAGATACGCAGTATTTT.

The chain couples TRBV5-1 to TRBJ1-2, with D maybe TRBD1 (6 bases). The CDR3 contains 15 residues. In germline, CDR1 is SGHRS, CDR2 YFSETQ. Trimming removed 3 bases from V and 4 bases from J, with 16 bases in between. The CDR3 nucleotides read TGCGCCAGCAGCTACTACACAGGGACGGGCTATGGCTACACCTTC. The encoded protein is CASSYYTGTGYGYTF.

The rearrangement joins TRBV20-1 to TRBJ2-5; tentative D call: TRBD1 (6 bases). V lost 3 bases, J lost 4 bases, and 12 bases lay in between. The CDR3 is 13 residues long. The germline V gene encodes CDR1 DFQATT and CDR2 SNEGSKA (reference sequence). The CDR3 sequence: CSASKRGGETQYF. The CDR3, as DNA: TGCAGTGCTAGTAAGAGAGGGGGAGAGACCCAGTACTTC.

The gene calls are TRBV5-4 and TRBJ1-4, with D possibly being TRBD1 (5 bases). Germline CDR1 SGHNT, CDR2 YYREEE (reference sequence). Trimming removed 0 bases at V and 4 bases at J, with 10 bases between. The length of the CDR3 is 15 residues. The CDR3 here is CASSLGDSDNEKLFF. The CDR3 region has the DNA TGTGCCAGCAGCTTGGGTGACAGCGATAATGAAAAACTGTTTTTT. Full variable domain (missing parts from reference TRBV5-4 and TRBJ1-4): ETGVTQSPTHLIKTRGQQVTLRCSSQSGHNTVSWYQQALGQGPQFIFQYYREEENGRGNFPPRFSGLQFPNYSSELNVNALELDDSALYLCASSLGDSDNEKLFFGSGTQLSVL.

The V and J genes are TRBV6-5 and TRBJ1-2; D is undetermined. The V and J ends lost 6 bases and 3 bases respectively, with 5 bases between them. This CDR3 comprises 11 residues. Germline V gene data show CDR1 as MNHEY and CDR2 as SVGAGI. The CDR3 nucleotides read TGTGCCAGCAGCTCATACTATGGCTACACCTTC. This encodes CASSSYYGYTF.

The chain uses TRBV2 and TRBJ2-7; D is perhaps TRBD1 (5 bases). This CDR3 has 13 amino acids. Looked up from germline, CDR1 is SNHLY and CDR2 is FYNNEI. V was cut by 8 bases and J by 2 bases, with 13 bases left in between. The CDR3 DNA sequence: TGTGCCAGCTGCGTGGGGCAGGCCTACGAGCAGTACTTC. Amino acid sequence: CASCVGQAYEQYF.

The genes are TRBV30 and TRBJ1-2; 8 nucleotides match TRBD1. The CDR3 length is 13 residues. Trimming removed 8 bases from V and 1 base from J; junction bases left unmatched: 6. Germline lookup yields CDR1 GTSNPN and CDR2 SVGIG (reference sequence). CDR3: CAGTGVDNYGYTF. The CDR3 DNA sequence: TGTGCCGGGACAGGTGTAGATAACTATGGCTACACCTTC.

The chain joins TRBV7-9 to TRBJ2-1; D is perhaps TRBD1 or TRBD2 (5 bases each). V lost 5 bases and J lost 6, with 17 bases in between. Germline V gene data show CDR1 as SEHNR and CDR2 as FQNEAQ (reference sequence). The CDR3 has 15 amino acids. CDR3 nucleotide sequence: TGTGCCAGCAGCCAAAACCGGGGCCGAGGCAATGAGCAGTTCTTC. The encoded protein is CASSQNRGRGNEQFF. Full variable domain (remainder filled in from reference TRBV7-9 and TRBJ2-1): DTGVSQNPRHKITKRGQNVTFRCDPISEHNRLYWYRQTLGQGPEFLTYFQNEAQLEKSRLLSDRFSAERPKGSFSTLEIQRTEQGDSAMYLCASSQNRGRGNEQFFGPGTRLTVL.

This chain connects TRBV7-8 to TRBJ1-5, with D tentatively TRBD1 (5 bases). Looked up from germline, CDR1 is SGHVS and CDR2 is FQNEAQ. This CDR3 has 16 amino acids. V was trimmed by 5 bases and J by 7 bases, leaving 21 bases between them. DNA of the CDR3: TGTGCCAGCAGCCCGGAGGCCCAAAACAGGATCCAGCCCCAGCATTTT. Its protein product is CASSPEAQNRIQPQHF. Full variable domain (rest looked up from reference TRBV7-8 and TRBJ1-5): GAGVSQSPRYKVAKRGQDVALRCDPISGHVSLFWYQQALGQGPEFLTYFQNEAQLDKSGLPSDRFFAERPEGSVSTLKIQRTQQEDSAVYLCASSPEAQNRIQPQHFGDGTRLSIL.

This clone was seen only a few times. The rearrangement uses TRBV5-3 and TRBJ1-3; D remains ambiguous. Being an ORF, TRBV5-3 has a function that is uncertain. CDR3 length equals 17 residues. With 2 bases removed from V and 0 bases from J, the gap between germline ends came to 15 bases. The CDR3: CARSLSTESISGNTIYF. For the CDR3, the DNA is TGTGCCAGAAGCTTATCAACAGAAAGCATCTCTGGAAACACCATATATTTT.

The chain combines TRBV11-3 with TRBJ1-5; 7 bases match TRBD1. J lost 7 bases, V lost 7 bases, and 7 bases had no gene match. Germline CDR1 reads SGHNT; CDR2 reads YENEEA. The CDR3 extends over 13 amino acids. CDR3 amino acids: CASNRQGRQPQHF. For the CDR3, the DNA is TGTGCCAGCAATAGACAGGGAAGGCAGCCCCAGCATTTT.

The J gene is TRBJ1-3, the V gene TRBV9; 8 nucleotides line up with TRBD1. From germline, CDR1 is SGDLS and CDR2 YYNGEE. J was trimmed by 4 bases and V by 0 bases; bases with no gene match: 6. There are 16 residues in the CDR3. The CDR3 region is CASSVGDRSAGNTIYF. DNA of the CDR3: TGTGCCAGCAGCGTAGGGGACAGGTCAGCCGGAAACACCATATATTTT.

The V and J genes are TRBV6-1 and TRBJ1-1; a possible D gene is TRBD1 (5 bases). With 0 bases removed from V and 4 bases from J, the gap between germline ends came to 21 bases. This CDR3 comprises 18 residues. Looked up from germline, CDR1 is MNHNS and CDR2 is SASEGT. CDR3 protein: CASSEALIGGRGSTEAFF. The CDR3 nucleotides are TGTGCCAGCAGTGAAGCGCTAATCGGGGGGAGAGGAAGCACTGAAGCTTTCTTT.

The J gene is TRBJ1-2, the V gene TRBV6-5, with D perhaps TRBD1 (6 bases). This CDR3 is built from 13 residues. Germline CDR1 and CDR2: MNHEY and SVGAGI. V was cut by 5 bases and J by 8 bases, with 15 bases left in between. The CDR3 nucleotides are TGTGCCAGCAGTCCTTGGGACAATCGGGGCTACACCTTC. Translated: CASSPWDNRGYTF.

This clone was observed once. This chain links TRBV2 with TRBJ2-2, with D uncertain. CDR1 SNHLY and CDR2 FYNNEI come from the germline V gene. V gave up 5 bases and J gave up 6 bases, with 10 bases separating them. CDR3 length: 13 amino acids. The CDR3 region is CASSLGSAGELFF. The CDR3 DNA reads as TGTGCCAGCAGTTTGGGGTCAGCCGGGGAGCTGTTTTTT.

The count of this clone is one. The CDR3 reads CASSQDSSSSEQFF. The CDR3 bases are TGTGCCAGCAGCCAAGATAGCAGTTCTAGTGAGCAGTTCTTC. This rearrangement joins TRBV3-1 (or the pseudogene TRBV3-2) to TRBJ2-1; no firm D call. The germline V and J ends were trimmed by 0 bases and 9 bases, with 12 bases remaining between them. Germline assignment: CDR1 LGHDT and CDR2 YNNKEL (reference sequence). This CDR3 contains 14 residues.

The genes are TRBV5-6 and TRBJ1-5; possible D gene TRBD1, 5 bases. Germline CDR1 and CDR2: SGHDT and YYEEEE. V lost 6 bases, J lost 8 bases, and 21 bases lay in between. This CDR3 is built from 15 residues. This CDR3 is CASTPGPSYSEPQHF. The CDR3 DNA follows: TGTGCCAGCACCCCGGGGCCCAGTTATTCCGAGCCCCAGCATTTT.

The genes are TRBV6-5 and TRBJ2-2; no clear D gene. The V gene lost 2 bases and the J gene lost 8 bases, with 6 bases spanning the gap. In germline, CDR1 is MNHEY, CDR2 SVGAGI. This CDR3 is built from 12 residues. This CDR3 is CASSYPGGELFF. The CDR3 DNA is TGTGCCAGCAGTTACCCCGGGGGGGAGCTGTTTTTT.

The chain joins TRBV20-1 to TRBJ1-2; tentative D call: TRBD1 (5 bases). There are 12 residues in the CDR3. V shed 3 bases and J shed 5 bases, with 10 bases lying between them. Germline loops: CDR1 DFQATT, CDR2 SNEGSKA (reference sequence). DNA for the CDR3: TGCAGTGCTAGTAACAGGCATTATGGCTACACCTTC. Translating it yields CSASNRHYGYTF.

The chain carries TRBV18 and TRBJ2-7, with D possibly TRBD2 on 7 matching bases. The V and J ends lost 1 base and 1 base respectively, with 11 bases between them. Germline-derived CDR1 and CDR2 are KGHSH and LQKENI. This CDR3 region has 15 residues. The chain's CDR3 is CASSPLEGGSYEQYF. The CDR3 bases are TGTGCCAGCTCACCACTGGAGGGGGGGTCCTACGAGCAGTACTTC.

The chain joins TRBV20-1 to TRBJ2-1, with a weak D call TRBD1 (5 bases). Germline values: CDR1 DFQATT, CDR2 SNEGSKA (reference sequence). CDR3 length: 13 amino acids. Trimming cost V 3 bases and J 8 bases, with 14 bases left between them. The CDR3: CSASRQGLYEQFF. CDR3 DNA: TGCAGTGCTAGTCGCCAGGGATTGTATGAGCAGTTCTTC.

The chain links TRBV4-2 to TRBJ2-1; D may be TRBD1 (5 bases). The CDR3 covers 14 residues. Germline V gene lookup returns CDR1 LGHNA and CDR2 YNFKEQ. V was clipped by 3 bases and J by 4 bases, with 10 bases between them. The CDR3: CASSHDWTYNEQFF. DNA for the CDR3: TGTGCCAGCAGCCATGATTGGACATACAATGAGCAGTTCTTC.

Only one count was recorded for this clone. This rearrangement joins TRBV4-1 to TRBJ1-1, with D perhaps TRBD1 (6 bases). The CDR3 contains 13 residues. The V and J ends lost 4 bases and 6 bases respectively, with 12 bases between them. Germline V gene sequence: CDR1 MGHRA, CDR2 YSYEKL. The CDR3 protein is CASSLQGPAEAFF. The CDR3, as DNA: TGCGCCAGCAGCCTCCAGGGGCCCGCTGAAGCTTTCTTT.

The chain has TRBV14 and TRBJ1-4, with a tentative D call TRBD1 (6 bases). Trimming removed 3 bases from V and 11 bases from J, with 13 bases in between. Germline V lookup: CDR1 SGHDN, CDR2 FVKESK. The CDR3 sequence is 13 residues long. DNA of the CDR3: TGTGCCAGCAGCCAGGCAGGGGCGAGGAAACTGTTTTTT. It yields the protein CASSQAGARKLFF.

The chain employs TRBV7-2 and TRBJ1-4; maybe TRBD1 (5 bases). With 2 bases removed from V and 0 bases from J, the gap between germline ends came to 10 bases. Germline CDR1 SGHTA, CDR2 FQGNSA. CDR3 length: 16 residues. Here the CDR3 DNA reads TGTGCCAGCAGCTTATACCGGGGGACAACTAATGAAAAACTGTTTTTT. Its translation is CASSLYRGTTNEKLFF.

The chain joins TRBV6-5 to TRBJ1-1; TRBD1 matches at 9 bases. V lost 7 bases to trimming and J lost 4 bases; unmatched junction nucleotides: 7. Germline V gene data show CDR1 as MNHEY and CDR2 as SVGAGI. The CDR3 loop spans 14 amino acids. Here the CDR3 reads CASNLQGAVTEAFF. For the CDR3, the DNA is TGTGCCAGCAATCTACAGGGGGCGGTCACTGAAGCTTTCTTT.

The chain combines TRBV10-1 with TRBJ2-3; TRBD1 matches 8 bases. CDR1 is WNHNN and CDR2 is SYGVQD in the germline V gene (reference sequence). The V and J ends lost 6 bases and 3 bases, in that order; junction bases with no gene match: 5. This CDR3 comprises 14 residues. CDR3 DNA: TGCGCCAGCAGCTCGACAGGGGAGACAGATACGCAGTATTTT. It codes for CASSSTGETDTQYF.